The clone carrying this TCR beta chain is a singleton in its sample. Its specificity is not known. Selection for sequencing was limited to patients who had shown CD8+CD57+ cell expansion by flow cytometry. Severe acquired aplastic anemia was present in all patients. The blood sampling took place in patients who had so far received no therapy. Germline CDR1 reads SGDLS; CDR2 reads YYNGEE. The CDR3 extends over 15 amino acids. J gave up 2 bases and V 3 bases, and 6 bases lay outside the gene matches. Template material for TCR beta VDJ and CDR3 profiling consisted of genomic DNA. Each CDR3 protein is one row after TCRdb ran MiXCR on the reads. This sample yields some 150,000 distinct CDR3 sequences, of which around half are seen a single time; 12% belongs to the top ten. This specimen comes from a study of CD8+CD57+ T cells in acquired aplastic anemia. Study as a whole: The DNA of sorted CD4+ and CD8+ cells averaged roughly 3.2 ug.

The study's findings and limits: Under 35 was the count of CD8+ CDR3 sequences that patients shared with controls.

The clonotype originates from a human donor with aplastic anemia. The sample consisted of sorted CD4+, CD8+, or CD8+CD57+ T cells (not recorded which) from PBMCs. The chain recombines TRBV9 with TRBJ1-2; the match to TRBD1 covers 8 bases. The CDR3 DNA is TGTGCCAGCAGCGGACAGGGGCTCCTAAACTATGGCTACACCTTC. Its protein product is CASSGQGLLNYGYTF.